A single sample is the source of the 19 T cell receptor beta chains below, sequenced in a study of shared clonotypes between healthy human individuals. Some clones are missing from TCRdb's copy, which holds only in-frame ones; the method was immunoSEQ multiplex PCR. Here the sample spans approximately 1.1 million clones, around 78% being singletons. Sequencing input: memory CD4+ T cells from PBMCs. Subset given: CD45RA-negative fraction. All receptors derive from a man younger than 35 in good health. Some clones in this sample may be carry-over from other donors' samples.

The chain combines TRBV18 with TRBJ2-1; 7 bases agree with TRBD2. Germline CDR1 KGHSH, CDR2 LQKENI. The V segment lost 4 bases and the J segment 5 bases; nucleotides outside the gene matches: 2. The CDR3 loop spans 13 amino acids. The CDR3 reads CASSHGTNNEQFF. CDR3 nucleotides: TGTGCCAGCTCACACGGGACTAACAATGAGCAGTTCTTC.

The rearrangement joins TRBV7-9 to TRBJ1-5, with a possible D match to TRBD1 (6 bases). Germline CDR1 is SEHNR and CDR2 is FQNEAQ (reference sequence). Between the trimmed V and J ends, which lost 5 bases and 7 bases, there was a span of 15 bases. The CDR3 extends over 14 amino acids. CDR3 nucleotide sequence: TGTGCCAGCAGCGACCAGGGGACTGGGCAGCCCCAGCATTTT. Translated, it gives CASSDQGTGQPQHF.

V usage is TRBV6-5 and J usage is TRBJ2-3; D not certain. V was trimmed by 4 bases and J by 0 bases, leaving 14 bases between them. Germline-derived CDR1 and CDR2 are MNHEY and SVGAGI. This CDR3 spans 16 amino acids. CDR3 in amino acids: CASSLSFSPSTDTQYF. CDR3 in DNA: TGTGCCAGCAGTTTATCTTTCTCGCCCAGCACAGATACGCAGTATTTT.

This clone was detected once. The V and J genes are TRBV11-2 and TRBJ2-1; no firm D call. This CDR3 is built from 12 residues. Looked up from germline, CDR1 is SGHAT and CDR2 is FQNNGV. The V and J ends lost 9 bases and 8 bases respectively, with 14 bases between them. The CDR3 here is CASSVRGDEQFF. DNA of the CDR3: TGTGCCAGTAGTGTCCGTGGGGATGAGCAGTTCTTC.

The chain links TRBV5-1 to TRBJ1-3; no reliable D call. This CDR3 has 13 residues. Between the trimmed V and J ends, which lost 7 bases and 3 bases, there was a span of 11 bases. CDR1 is SGHRS and CDR2 is YFSETQ in the germline V gene. The CDR3 region is CASGFLGGNTIYF. CDR3 nucleotide sequence: TGCGCCAGCGGGTTCCTCGGTGGAAACACCATATATTTT. The full variable domain, completed using reference TRBV5-1 and TRBJ1-3, is KAGVTQTPRYLIKTRGQQVTLSCSPISGHRSVSWYQQTPGQGLQFLFEYFSETQRNKGNFPGRFSGRQFSNSRSEMNVSTLELGDSALYLCASGFLGGNTIYFGEGSWLTVV.

The rearrangement joins TRBV18 to TRBJ1-1; D may be TRBD1 (5 bases). CDR3 length equals 18 residues. The germline V gene encodes CDR1 KGHSH and CDR2 LQKENI. Trimming removed 4 bases from V and 1 base from J, with 22 bases in between. In nucleotides, the CDR3 is TGTGCCAGCTCACTCTTAACCTCTCAGGGTCTCACGAACACTGAAGCTTTCTTT. Translating gives CASSLLTSQGLTNTEAFF.

This clone was seen many times. CDR3 coding DNA: TGTGCCAGTAGAATGGCTACAGATACGCAGTATTTT. Translation gives CASRMATDTQYF. This rearrangement joins TRBV19 to TRBJ2-3, with unresolved D. Trimming removed 6 bases at V and 3 bases at J, with 7 bases between. From germline, CDR1 is LNHDA and CDR2 SQIVND (reference sequence). The CDR3 extends over 12 amino acids.

The chain is built from TRBV9 and TRBJ2-3; 9 nucleotides line up with TRBD2. Per the germline V gene, CDR1 is SGDLS and CDR2 is YYNGEE. V gave up 0 bases and J gave up 2 bases; unmatched junction bases: 4. The CDR3 sequence is 16 residues long. The chain's CDR3 is CASSVGLAGTTDTQYF. As DNA, the CDR3 is TGTGCCAGCAGCGTAGGGCTAGCGGGGACCACAGATACGCAGTATTTT.

The genes are TRBV7-3 and TRBJ2-1; possibly TRBD2 for D (6 bases). V gave up 3 bases and J gave up 2 bases, with 11 bases separating them. Germline V lookup: CDR1 SGHTA, CDR2 FQGTGA. This CDR3 has 15 residues. CDR3 nucleotide sequence: TGTGCCAGCAGCTTTAACGGAGGGGCCTACAATGAGCAGTTCTTC. It codes for CASSFNGGAYNEQFF.

The chain joins TRBV6-1 to TRBJ1-2; 11 bases are shared with TRBD1. Trimming took 2 bases from V and 4 from J; bases not matched to a gene: 6. Germline CDR1 is MNHNS and CDR2 is SASEGT. This CDR3 region has 16 residues. CDR3 region: CASSELAGTGGYGYTF. The CDR3 bases are TGTGCCAGCAGTGAATTAGCCGGGACAGGGGGCTATGGCTACACCTTC.

The J gene is TRBJ2-1, the V gene TRBV5-6; possibly TRBD2 for D (5 bases). Trimming left V 0 bases short and J 0 bases short, with 10 bases between. Looked up from germline, CDR1 is SGHDT and CDR2 is YYEEEE. The CDR3 runs 16 residues. The CDR3 reads CASSLEAGGSYNEQFF. The CDR3 DNA reads TGTGCCAGCAGCTTGGAGGCCGGAGGCTCCTACAATGAGCAGTTCTTC.

V and J are TRBV19 and TRBJ2-3, with a weak D call TRBD1 (6 bases). This CDR3 has 16 residues. Germline CDR1 and CDR2: LNHDA and SQIVND (reference sequence). V was cut by 6 bases and J by 5 bases, with 21 bases left in between. CDR3 protein: CASRSPGHSSGDTQYF. The CDR3 DNA reads as TGTGCCAGTAGGTCCCCGGGACACTCTTCGGGAGATACGCAGTATTTT. The full variable domain, completed using reference TRBV19 and TRBJ2-3, is DGGITQSPKYLFRKEGQNVTLSCEQNLNHDAMYWYRQDPGQGLRLIYYSQIVNDFQKGDIAEGYSVSREKKESFPLTVTSAQKNPTAFYLCASRSPGHSSGDTQYFGPGTRLTVL.

This clone appeared once. This sequence joins TRBV6-6 and TRBJ1-6, with D hard to call. The germline gives CDR1 MNHNY, CDR2 SVGAGI (reference sequence). The V gene lost 5 bases and the J gene lost 7 bases, with 12 bases spanning the gap. The CDR3 runs 14 residues. The CDR3 region is CASSGLLGNSPLHF. Here the CDR3 DNA reads TGTGCCAGCAGTGGATTACTCGGGAATTCACCCCTCCACTTT.

The chain is built from TRBV18 and TRBJ1-5; 11 bases match TRBD1. With 1 base clipped from V and 2 bases from J, the junction kept 4 bases outside the gene matches. The CDR3 is 17 residues long. In germline, CDR1 is KGHSH, CDR2 LQKENI. The CDR3 protein is CASSPLGQGVGNQPQHF. CDR3 nucleotides: TGTGCCAGCTCACCACTGGGACAGGGGGTCGGCAATCAGCCCCAGCATTTT.

The rearrangement links TRBV5-1 to TRBJ2-5; D may be TRBD1 or TRBD2 (6 bases each). Trimming removed 4 bases from V and 4 bases from J, with 11 bases in between. Per the germline V gene, CDR1 is SGHRS and CDR2 is YFSETQ. The length of the CDR3 is 13 residues. CDR3 sequence: CASSRPGAETQYF. DNA for the CDR3: TGCGCCAGCAGCCGACCGGGGGCAGAGACCCAGTACTTC. The variable domain in full, completed from reference TRBV5-1 and TRBJ2-5, reads KAGVTQTPRYLIKTRGQQVTLSCSPISGHRSVSWYQQTPGQGLQFLFEYFSETQRNKGNFPGRFSGRQFSNSRSEMNVSTLELGDSALYLCASSRPGAETQYFGPGTRLLVL.

The chain uses TRBV20-1 and TRBJ1-2, with D uncertain. Germline CDR1 and CDR2: DFQATT and SNEGSKA (reference sequence). V was pared by 6 bases and J by 3 bases, with 5 bases between. The CDR3 covers 10 residues. The CDR3 DNA follows: TGCAGTGCGCTCGACTATGGCTACACCTTC. Translating gives CSALDYGYTF.

The CDR3: CATKKQGQSSYEQYF. The CDR3 nucleotides read TGTGCCACTAAAAAACAGGGGCAAAGCTCCTACGAGCAGTACTTC. V gene TRBV19 combines with J gene TRBJ2-7; TRBD1 matches at 7 bases. CDR1 is LNHDA and CDR2 is SQIVND in the germline V gene (reference sequence). The CDR3 runs 15 residues. J was trimmed by 0 bases and V by 10 bases; bases with no gene match: 12.

The V and J genes are TRBV9 and TRBJ1-1, with a possible D match to TRBD1 (6 bases). CDR3 length: 13 amino acids. V lost 4 bases and J lost 6, with 13 bases in between. Germline CDR1 SGDLS, CDR2 YYNGEE. CDR3 loop: CASSSTGSSEAFF. The DNA of the CDR3 is TGTGCCAGCAGCTCCACAGGGAGCTCTGAAGCTTTCTTT.

The chain combines TRBV5-1 with TRBJ2-3; 7 nucleotides agree with TRBD1. V lost 4 bases and J lost 2; bases outside the gene matches: 10. The CDR3 extends over 16 amino acids. The germline V gene has CDR1 SGHRS and CDR2 YFSETQ. The CDR3 region has the DNA TGCGCCAGCAGCCCGGAGCCGGGACAGAACACAGATACGCAGTATTTT. It specifies CASSPEPGQNTDTQYF.